These T cell receptor beta chains were read from a single sample in a study of immune evolution from preneoplasia to lung adenocarcinoma. Libraries were prepared by immunoSEQ multiplex PCR; TCRdb keeps only in-frame clonotypes and omits some of them. The table includes about 11,000 clones, 78% detected once. The material sequenced was FFPE minimally invasive lung adenocarcinoma tissue. These receptors were collected from a person aged 60-79 years with lung adenocarcinoma. CDR3s include the opening cysteine and the closing phenylalanine or tryptophan. A D gene is named only where the DNA matches it firmly.

cdr3_aa d_call v_call
CASSLTGGAGEYGYTF TRBD1 TRBV7-3
CASSPGLSGNTIYF . TRBV7-2
CSVEGYGYTF . TRBV29-1
CASSLGSGESSYEQYF TRBD2 TRBV4-1
CASSLADGELFF . TRBV5-4
CASSGLAGGPIEQYF TRBD2 TRBV6-5
CASSRTGTSGTTGELFF TRBD2 TRBV9
CASRTGSLIYTF . TRBV6-5
CASSRSSVQETQYF . TRBV2
CASKEVGGVGTEAFF . TRBV28
CASSRGDGRFRTEAFF . TRBV11-3